This TCR beta chain originates from a study of T cell changes during pregnancy in multiple sclerosis. TCRdb's copy holds only in-frame clones and misses some; the assay was immunoSEQ multiplex PCR. The sample has tens of thousands of clones, around 92% seen once. In this sample, this clone turned up once. The CDR3 loop spans 14 amino acids. Trimming took off 5 bases at V and 6 bases at J, with 15 bases between the two ends. Per germline, CDR1 SGHVS and CDR2 FQNEAQ. The clonotype comes from a female donor in good health, enrolled as a control in a pregnancy study. The rearrangement uses TRBV7-8 and TRBJ2-3, with D possibly matching TRBD1 (5 bases). The sample was peripheral blood, taken in the third trimester of pregnancy. The CDR3 region has the DNA TGTGCCAGCAGCCGAACGGGCAGGGCGGATACGCAGTATTTT. Translation: CASSRTGRADTQYF.